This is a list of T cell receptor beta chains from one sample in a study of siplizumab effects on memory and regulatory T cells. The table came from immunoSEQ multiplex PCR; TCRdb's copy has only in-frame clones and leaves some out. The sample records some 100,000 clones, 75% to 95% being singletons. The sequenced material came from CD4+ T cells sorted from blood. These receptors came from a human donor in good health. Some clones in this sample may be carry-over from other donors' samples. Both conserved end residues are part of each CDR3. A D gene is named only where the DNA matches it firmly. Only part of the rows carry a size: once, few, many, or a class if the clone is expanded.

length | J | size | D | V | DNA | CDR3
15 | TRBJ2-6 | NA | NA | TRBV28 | TGTGCCAGCACCGATCCAGGGGCTGGGGCCAACGTCCTGACTTTC | CASTDPGAGANVLTF
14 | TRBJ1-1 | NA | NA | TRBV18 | TGTGCCAGCTCACCACAGGGTCCGAACACTGAAGCTTTCTTT | CASSPQGPNTEAFF
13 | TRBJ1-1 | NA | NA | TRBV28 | TGTGCCAGCCTAGGACGGGGGAACACTGAAGCTTTCTTT | CASLGRGNTEAFF
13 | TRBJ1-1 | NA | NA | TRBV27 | TGTGCCAGCAGTCTAAGGCTGAACACTGAAGCTTTCTTT | CASSLRLNTEAFF
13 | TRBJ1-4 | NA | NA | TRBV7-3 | TGTGCCAGCAGCCAGGGGTTGGGCGAAAAACTGTTTTTT | CASSQGLGEKLFF
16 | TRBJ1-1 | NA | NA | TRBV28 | TGTGCCAGCAGTTTTGGCCATTTCGTCCCCCTTCCTGAAGCTTTCTTT | CASSFGHFVPLPEAFF
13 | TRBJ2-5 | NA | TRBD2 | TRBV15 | TGTGCCACCAGGGGGAGCGGGAGTGAGACCCAGTACTTC | CATRGSGSETQYF
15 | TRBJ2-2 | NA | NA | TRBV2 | TGTGCCAGCAGTGTGGACTACACCGCGCACGGGGAGCTGTTTTTT | CASSVDYTAHGELFF
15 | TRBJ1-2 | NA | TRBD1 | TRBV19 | TGTGCCAGTAGTGACCCGGGACAGGGAGGCTATGGCTACACCTTC | CASSDPGQGGYGYTF
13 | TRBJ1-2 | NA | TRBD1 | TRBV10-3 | TGTGCCTCCGCGACAGGGTCGGACTATGGCTACACCTTC | CASATGSDYGYTF
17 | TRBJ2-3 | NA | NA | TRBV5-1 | TGCGCCAGCAGCTTGGCCTTGGGGGGAGGAGGCACAGATACGCAGTATTTT | CASSLALGGGGTDTQYF
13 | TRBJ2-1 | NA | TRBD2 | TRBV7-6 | TGTGCCAGCAGGGGACTAGCCACCAATGAGCAGTTCTTC | CASRGLATNEQFF
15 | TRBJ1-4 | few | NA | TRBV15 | TGTGCCACCAGCAGAGACGGGGGCCCGGGGGAAAAACTGTTTTTT | CATSRDGGPGEKLFF
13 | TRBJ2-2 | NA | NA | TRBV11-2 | TGTGCCAGCAGCTTGGCGAACACCGGGGAGCTGTTTTTT | CASSLANTGELFF
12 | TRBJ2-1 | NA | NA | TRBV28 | TGTGCCAGCGCCGACTGGCCGCGAGGGCAGTTCTTC | CASADWPRGQFF
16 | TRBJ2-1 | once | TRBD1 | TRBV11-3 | TGTGCCAGCAGCCTGGCCGGGGACAGGGGATCCAATGAGCAGTTCTTC | CASSLAGDRGSNEQFF
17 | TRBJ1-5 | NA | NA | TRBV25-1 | TGTGCCAGCAGTGAATGGGGGGCCGGGGATAGCGATCAGCCCCAGCATTTT | CASSEWGAGDSDQPQHF
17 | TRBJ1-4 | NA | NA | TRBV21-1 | TGTGCCAGCAGCAGCGGAATAAGGGACAGACTTAATGAAAAACTGTTTTTT | CASSSGIRDRLNEKLFF
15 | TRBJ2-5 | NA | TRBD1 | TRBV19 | TGTGCCAGTAGTCAAGGACGACAGGGGCGAGAGACCCAGTACTTC | CASSQGRQGRETQYF
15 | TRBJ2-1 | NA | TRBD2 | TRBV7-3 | TGTGCCAGCAGCTTAAGTCTGGCGGGAGGTTCTGAGCAGTTCTTC | CASSLSLAGGSEQFF
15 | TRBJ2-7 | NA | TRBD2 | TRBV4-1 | TGCGCCAGCAGCCAAGCCCTAGCGGAATCCTACGAGCAGTACTTC | CASSQALAESYEQYF
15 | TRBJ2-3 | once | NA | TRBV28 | TGTGCCAGCAGTTTATGGGATTACGGCACAGATACGCAGTATTTT | CASSLWDYGTDTQYF
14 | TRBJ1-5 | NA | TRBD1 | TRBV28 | TGTGCCAGCAGTCGAGGGACAGGGATTCAGCCCCAGCATTTT | CASSRGTGIQPQHF
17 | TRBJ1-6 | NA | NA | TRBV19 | TGTGCCAGTAGTATCGGAACCAGGGGTTCGGGTAATTCACCCCTCCACTTT | CASSIGTRGSGNSPLHF
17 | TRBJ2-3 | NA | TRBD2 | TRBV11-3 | TGTGCCAGCAGCACCGGGACTAGCGGGATGGGCACAGATACGCAGTATTTT | CASSTGTSGMGTDTQYF
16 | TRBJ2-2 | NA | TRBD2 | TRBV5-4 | TGTGCCAGCAGCGGGACCCCCGGGACTAGCGGCCGGGAGCTGTTTTTT | CASSGTPGTSGRELFF
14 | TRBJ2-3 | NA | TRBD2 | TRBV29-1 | TGCAGCGTAACTAGCGGAGGATCCACAGATACGCAGTATTTT | CSVTSGGSTDTQYF
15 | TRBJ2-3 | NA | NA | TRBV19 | TGTGCCAGTATCTCGACGAGGACGCGCACAGATACGCAGTATTTT | CASISTRTRTDTQYF